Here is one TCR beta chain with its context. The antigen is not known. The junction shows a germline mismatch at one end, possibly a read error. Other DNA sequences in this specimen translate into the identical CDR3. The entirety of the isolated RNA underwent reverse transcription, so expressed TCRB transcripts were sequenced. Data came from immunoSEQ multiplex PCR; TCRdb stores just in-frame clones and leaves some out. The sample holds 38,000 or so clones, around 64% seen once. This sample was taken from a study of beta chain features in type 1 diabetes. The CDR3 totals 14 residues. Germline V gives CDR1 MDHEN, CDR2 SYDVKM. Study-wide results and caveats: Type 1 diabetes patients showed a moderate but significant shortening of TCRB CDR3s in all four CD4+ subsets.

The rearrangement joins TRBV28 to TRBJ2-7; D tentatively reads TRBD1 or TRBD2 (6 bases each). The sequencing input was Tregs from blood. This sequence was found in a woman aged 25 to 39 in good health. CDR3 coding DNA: TGCGCCAGCAGTTTATGGGGGGCCCATTGGGGGCAGTACTTC. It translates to CASSLWGAHWGQYF.